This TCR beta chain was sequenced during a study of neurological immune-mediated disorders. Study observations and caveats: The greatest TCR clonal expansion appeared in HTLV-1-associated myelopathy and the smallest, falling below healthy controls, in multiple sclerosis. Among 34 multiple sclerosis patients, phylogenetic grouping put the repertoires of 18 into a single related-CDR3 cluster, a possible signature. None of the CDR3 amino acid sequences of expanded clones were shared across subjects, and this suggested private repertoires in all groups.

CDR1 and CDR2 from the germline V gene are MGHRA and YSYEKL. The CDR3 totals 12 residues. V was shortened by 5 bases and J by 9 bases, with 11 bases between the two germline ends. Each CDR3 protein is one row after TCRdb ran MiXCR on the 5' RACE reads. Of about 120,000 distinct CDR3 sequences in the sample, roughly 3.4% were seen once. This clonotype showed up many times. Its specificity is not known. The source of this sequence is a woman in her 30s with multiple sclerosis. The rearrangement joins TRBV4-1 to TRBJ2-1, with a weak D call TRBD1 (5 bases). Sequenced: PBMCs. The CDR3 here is CASSSQGLEQFF. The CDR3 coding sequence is TGCGCCAGCAGCTCTCAGGGCCTTGAGCAGTTCTTC.